This T cell receptor beta chain was sequenced for a study of T-cell memory formation after mild COVID-19. Turning to the study itself: TCR clustering was largely donor specific. Findings of the study overall: Later expanders leaned CD4+, whereas clones that contracted between day 15 and 85 were balanced CD4/CD8. Mainly in CM and EM were contracting CD4+ clones; CD8+ were in EMRA.

Amplification by 5'RACE using constant-segment primers produced TCR alpha and TCR beta cDNA libraries that carried sample barcodes and UMIs. TCRdb recomputed calls from the 5' RACE reads with MiXCR, one row per CDR3 protein. The sample includes around 450,000 distinct CDR3 sequences, approximately 25% of them seen just once. The V gene's germline CDR1 is SQVTM and CDR2 ANQGSEA. V shed 1 base and J shed 1 base, with 7 bases lying between them. The CDR3 extends over 13 amino acids. Comments on this clonotype: Its antigen is unknown.

Sequencing was performed on PBMCs or a T cell subset sorted from them (not recorded which). This chain links TRBV29-1 with TRBJ1-1; D unclear. This TCR came from an adult woman who had mild COVID-19 (a few samples of this study predate the infection). Cell type and time point are not known. CDR3 nucleotides: TGCAGCGTTGAAGGTCGTCGGAACACTGAAGCTTTCTTT. Translating gives CSVEGRRNTEAFF.